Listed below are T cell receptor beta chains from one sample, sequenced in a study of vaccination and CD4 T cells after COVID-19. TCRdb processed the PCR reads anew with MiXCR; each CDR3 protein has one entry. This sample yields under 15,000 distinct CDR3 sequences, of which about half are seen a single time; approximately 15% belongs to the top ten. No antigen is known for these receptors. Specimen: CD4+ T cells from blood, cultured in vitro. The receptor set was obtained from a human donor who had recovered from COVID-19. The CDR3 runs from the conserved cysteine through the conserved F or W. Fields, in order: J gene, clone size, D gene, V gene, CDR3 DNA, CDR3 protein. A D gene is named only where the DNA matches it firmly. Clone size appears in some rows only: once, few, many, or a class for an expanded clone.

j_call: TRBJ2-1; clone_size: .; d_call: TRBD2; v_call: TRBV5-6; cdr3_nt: TGTGCCAGCAGCTTAATACTAGCGGAGAACAATGAGCAGTTCTTC; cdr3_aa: CASSLILAENNEQFF
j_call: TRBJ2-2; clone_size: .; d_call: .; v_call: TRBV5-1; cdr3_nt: TGCGCCAGCAGCTTGGCCGGGACCCTGGGCGCCGGGGAGCTGTTTTTT; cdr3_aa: CASSLAGTLGAGELFF
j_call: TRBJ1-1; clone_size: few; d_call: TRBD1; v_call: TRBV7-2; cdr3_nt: TGTGCCAGCAGCCCAACCGGGACAGGGGTATACACTGAAGCTTTCTTT; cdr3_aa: CASSPTGTGVYTEAFF
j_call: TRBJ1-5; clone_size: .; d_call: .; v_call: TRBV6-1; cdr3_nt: TGTGCCAGCAGTGAAATTGGGCAGAATAGCAATCAGCCCCAGCATTTT; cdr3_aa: CASSEIGQNSNQPQHF
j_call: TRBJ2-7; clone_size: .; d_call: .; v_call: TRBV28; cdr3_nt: TGTGCCAGCAGACTCCGGGACGTAGCCCTGGAGCAGTACTTC; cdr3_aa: CASRLRDVALEQYF
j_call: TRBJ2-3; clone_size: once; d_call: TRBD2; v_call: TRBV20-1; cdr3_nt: TGCAGTGCTAGACCTAGCGGTCCCTCAGATACGCAGTATTTT; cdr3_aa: CSARPSGPSDTQYF
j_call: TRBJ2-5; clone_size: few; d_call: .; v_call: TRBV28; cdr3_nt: TGTGCCAGCAGTTTCGGGGCGGTGAAGACCCAGTACTTC; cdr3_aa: CASSFGAVKTQYF
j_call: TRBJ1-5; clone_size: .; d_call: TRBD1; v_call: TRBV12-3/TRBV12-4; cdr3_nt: TGTGCCAGCAGTGAGGGACAGGGAGGCAATCAGCCCCAGCATTTT; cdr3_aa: CASSEGQGGNQPQHF
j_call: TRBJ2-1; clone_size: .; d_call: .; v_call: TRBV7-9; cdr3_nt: TGTGCCAGCAGCCCAGGGCCCTCCAATGAGCAGTTCTTC; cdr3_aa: CASSPGPSNEQFF
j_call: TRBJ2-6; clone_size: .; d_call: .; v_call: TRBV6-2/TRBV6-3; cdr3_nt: TGTGCCAGCATTAGCAGGGCGGGACATTACTCTGGGGCCAACGTCCTGACTTTC; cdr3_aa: CASISRAGHYSGANVLTF
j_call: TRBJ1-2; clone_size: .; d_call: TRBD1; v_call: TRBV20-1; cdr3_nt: TGCAGTGCCGGGGGACAGAACTATGGCTACACCTTC; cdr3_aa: CSAGGQNYGYTF
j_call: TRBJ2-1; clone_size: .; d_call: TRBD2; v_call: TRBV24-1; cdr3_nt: TGTGCCACCAGTGGATTTCCCGGGACTAGCGGGTCCCATGAGCAGTTCTTC; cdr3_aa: CATSGFPGTSGSHEQFF
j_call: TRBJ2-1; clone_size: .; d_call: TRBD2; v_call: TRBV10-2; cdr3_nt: TGCGCCAGTAGGGACTATTACAATGAGCAGTTCTTC; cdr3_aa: CASRDYYNEQFF
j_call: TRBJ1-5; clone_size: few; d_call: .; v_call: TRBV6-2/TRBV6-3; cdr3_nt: TGTGCCAGCGCGACAGCTTATCAGCCCCAGCATTTT; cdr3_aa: CASATAYQPQHF
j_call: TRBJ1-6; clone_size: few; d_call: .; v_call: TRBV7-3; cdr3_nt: TGTGCCAGCAGCCCCTCAGGGAATTCACCCCTCCACTTT; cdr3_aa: CASSPSGNSPLHF
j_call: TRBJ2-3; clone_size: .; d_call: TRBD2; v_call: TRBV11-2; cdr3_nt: TGTGCCAGCAGGCCCGGACTAGCGTGGTCAGATACGCAGTATTTT; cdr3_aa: CASRPGLAWSDTQYF
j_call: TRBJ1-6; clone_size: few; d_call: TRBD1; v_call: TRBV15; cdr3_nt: TGTGCCACCAGCAGAGGCCGACAGGGGGCGTATTCACCCCTCCACTTT; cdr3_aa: CATSRGRQGAYSPLHF
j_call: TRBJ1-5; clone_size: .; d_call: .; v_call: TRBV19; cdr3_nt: TGTGCCAGTAGTATAGACGGGGAGAAGCCCCAGCATTTT; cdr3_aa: CASSIDGEKPQHF
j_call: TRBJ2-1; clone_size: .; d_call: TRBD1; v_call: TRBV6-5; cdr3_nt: TGTGCCAGCAGTTGGACAGGGGGCCCCTACAATGAGCAGTTCTTC; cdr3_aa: CASSWTGGPYNEQFF
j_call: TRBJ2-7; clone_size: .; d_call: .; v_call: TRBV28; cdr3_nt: TGTGCCAGCACCCCCTCCTTAGGGGTGCAGTACTTC; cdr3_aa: CASTPSLGVQYF
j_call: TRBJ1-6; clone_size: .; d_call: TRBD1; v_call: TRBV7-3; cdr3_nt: TGTGCCAGCAGCGTAGGACAGGGGGCCTCACCCCTCCACTTT; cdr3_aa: CASSVGQGASPLHF
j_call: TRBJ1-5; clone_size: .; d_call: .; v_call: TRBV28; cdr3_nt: TGTGCCAGCAGCCTCCGAATTCAGCCCCAGCATTTT; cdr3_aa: CASSLRIQPQHF